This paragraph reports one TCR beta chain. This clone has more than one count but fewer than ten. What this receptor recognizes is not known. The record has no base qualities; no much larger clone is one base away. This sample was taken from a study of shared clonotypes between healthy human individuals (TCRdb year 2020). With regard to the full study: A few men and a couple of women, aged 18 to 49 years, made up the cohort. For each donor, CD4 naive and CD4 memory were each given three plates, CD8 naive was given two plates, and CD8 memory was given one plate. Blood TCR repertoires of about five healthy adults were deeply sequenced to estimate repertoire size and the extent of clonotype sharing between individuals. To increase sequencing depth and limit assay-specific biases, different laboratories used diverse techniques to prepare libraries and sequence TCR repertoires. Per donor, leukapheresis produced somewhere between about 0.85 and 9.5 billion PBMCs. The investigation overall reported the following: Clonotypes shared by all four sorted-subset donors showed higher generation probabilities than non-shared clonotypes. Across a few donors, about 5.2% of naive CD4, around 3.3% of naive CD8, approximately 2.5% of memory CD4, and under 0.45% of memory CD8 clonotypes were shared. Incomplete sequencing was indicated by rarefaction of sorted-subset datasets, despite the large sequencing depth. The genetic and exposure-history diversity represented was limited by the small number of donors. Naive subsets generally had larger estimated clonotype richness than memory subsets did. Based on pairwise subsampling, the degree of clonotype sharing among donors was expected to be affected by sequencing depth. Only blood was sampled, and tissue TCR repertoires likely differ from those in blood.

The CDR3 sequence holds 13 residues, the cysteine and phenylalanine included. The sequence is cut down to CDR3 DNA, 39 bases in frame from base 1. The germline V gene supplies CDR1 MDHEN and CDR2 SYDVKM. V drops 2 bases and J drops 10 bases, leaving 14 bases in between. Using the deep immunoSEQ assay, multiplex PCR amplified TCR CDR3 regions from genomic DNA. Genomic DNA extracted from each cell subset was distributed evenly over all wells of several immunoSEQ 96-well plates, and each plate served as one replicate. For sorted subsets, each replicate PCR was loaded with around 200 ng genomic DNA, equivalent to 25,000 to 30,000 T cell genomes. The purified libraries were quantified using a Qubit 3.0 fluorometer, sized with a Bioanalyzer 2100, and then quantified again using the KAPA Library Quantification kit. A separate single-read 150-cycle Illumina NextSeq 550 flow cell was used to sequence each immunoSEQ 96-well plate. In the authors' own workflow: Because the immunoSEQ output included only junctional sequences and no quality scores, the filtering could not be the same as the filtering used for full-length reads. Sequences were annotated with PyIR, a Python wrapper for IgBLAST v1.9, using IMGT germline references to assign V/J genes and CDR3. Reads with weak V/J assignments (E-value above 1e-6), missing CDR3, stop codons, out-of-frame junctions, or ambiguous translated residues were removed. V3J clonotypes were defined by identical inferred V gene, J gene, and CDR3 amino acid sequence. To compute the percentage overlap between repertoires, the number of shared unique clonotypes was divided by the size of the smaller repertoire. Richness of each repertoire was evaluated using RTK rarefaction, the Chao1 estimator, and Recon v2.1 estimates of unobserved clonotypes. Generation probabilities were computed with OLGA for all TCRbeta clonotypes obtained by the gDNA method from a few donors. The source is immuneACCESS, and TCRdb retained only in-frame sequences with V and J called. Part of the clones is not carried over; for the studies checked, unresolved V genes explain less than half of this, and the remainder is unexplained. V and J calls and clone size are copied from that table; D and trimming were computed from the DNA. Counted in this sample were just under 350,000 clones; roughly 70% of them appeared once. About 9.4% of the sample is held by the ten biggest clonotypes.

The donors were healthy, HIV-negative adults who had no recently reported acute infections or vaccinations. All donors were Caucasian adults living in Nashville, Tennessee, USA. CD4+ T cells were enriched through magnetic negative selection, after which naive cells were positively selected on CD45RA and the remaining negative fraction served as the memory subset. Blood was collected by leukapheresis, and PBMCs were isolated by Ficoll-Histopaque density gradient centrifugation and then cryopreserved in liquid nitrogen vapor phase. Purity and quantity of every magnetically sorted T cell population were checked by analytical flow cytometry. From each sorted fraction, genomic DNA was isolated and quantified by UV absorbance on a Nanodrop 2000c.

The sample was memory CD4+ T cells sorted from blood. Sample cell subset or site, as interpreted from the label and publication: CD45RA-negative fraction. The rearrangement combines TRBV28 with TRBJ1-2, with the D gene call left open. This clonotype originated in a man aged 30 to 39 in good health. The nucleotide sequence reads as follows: TGTGCCAGCAGTTTAGAATGGAGTGGACTCTACACCTTC. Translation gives CASSLEWSGLYTF.